This T cell receptor beta chain was captured by sequencing in a study of blood T cell repertoires in COVID-19. Background on the study: The study drew acute and convalescent COVID-19 samples from the United States, Italy and Spain.

The authors' processing: Amplification of reference gene primers was used by the study to estimate nucleated cell counts. Produced via immunoSEQ multiplex PCR; TCRdb's table is partial and in-frame only. That table gives V, J and clone size, and the DNA gave D and trimming. The data contain 160,000 or so clones, around 87% of them seen just once; the ten biggest clones take up about 16%. V trimming: 4 bases; J trimming: 2 bases; junction bases outside the gene matches: 4. Germline V CDR1 and CDR2: ENHRY, SYGVKD. The CDR3 is made up of 15 amino acids. The origin of this receptor is a woman aged 35 to 49 with acute or convalescent COVID-19. The chain uses TRBV10-3 and TRBJ1-5; TRBD1 matches 8 bases. Sequencing was done on a sample of peripheral blood. CDR3 bases: TGTGCCATCAGTGTAGGACAGGGTGGCAATCAGCCCCAGCATTTT. Translation gives CAISVGQGGNQPQHF.